The rows below give T cell receptor beta chains drawn from one sample of a study of cytomegalovirus exposure and HLA in healthy donors. Sequenced by immunoSEQ multiplex PCR; TCRdb stores in-frame clones only, minus some. The repertoire has approximately 140,000 clones, 50% to 75% of them found once; the top ten carry approximately 6.6%. The sequenced sample consisted of PBMCs. These receptor sequences come from a woman aged 55-75 years in good health and CMV-seropositive. Each CDR3 is given with its conserved first and last residue. A D gene is named only where the DNA matches it firmly. The size entry is marked missing in some rows and otherwise reads once, few, many or a size class.

clone_size d_call j_call v_call cdr3_aa cdr3_nt
. TRBD2 TRBJ2-7 TRBV27 CASSFRLSSGASEEEQYF TGTGCCAGCAGTTTTCGGCTTTCTAGCGGGGCCTCGGAGGAAGAGCAGTACTTC
. . TRBJ1-1 TRBV27 CASSFLSGNTEAFF TGTGCCAGCAGTTTTTTATCAGGGAACACTGAAGCTTTCTTT
. TRBD2 TRBJ2-1 TRBV13 CASSLDAGGRVQFF TGTGCCAGCAGCTTAGATGCGGGAGGGCGCGTTCAGTTCTTC
. . TRBJ1-1 TRBV5-1 CASSLVRGTEAFF TGCGCCAGCAGCTTGGTCAGGGGAACTGAAGCTTTCTTT
few TRBD1 TRBJ1-2 TRBV5-1 CASSVGTASINYGYTF TGCGCCAGCAGCGTTGGGACAGCCAGTATCAACTATGGCTACACCTTC
. . TRBJ2-6 TRBV2 CASTRPGANVLTF TGTGCCAGCACCCGTCCTGGGGCCAACGTCCTGACTTTC
. . TRBJ2-3 TRBV21-1 CASSKEAGGGTDTQYF TGTGCCAGCAGCAAAGAGGCGGGTGGAGGAACAGATACGCAGTATTTT
. . TRBJ2-1 TRBV6-5 CASSFGQYNEQFF TGTGCCAGCAGTTTCGGACAATACAATGAGCAGTTCTTC
. TRBD1 TRBJ2-1 TRBV29-1 CSASGTVYNEQFF TGCAGCGCATCCGGGACAGTATACAATGAGCAGTTCTTC
. TRBD2 TRBJ2-3 TRBV4-1 CASSQVVAGGSTDTQYF TGCGCCAGCAGCCAAGTAGTAGCGGGGGGGTCCACAGATACGCAGTATTTT
once . TRBJ2-7 TRBV6-5 CASTPPGQRYEQYF TGTGCCAGCACCCCTCCCGGGCAGCGGTACGAGCAGTACTTC
. . TRBJ2-1 TRBV28 CASSTTGRRREQFF TGTGCCAGCAGTACTACAGGGCGTCGTCGCGAGCAGTTCTTC
once TRBD1 TRBJ2-7 TRBV7-2 CASSLGSGQGYEQYF TGTGCCAGCAGCTTAGGATCGGGACAGGGGTACGAGCAGTACTTC
. TRBD2 TRBJ2-1 TRBV9 CASSSASGSYNEQFF TGTGCCAGCAGCTCCGCTAGCGGCTCCTACAATGAGCAGTTCTTC
. TRBD2 TRBJ2-5 TRBV28 CASSIGLARATQYF TGTGCCAGCAGCATCGGACTAGCTAGAGCGACCCAGTACTTC
. . TRBJ1-1 TRBV29-1 CSVRGNTEAFF TGCAGCGTTAGGGGTAACACTGAAGCTTTCTTT
few TRBD1 TRBJ1-2 TRBV9 CASSVEGTGYGYTF TGTGCCAGCAGCGTAGAGGGGACAGGGTATGGCTACACCTTC
few . TRBJ2-7 TRBV7-9 CASSLSSSSSEQYF TGTGCCAGCAGCTTAAGCTCAAGTAGCAGCGAGCAGTACTTC
. . TRBJ1-5 TRBV27 CASSLYPGQSNQPQHF TGTGCCAGCAGTTTATACCCCGGACAGAGCAATCAGCCCCAGCATTTT
. . TRBJ2-2 TRBV28 CASSFYRTENTGELFF TGTGCCAGCAGTTTCTACCGGACAGAGAACACCGGGGAGCTGTTTTTT
. . TRBJ2-1 TRBV4-3 CASSQEITAPLYNEQFF TGCGCCAGCAGCCAAGAGATAACAGCCCCCCTCTACAATGAGCAGTTCTTC
few TRBD2 TRBJ2-6 TRBV5-1 CASSNLLAGGRGANVLTF TGCGCCAGCAGCAACTTACTAGCGGGAGGGCGTGGGGCCAACGTCCTGACTTTC
. . TRBJ2-1 TRBV7-9 CASQLSNEQFF TGTGCCAGCCAGTTAAGCAATGAGCAGTTCTTC
. . TRBJ1-2 TRBV6-6 CASSYSERLYGYTF TGTGCCAGCAGTTACTCGGAGCGCCTCTATGGCTACACCTTC
few TRBD2 TRBJ2-1 TRBV27 CASSQAGGPWNEQFF TGTGCCAGCAGCCAAGCGGGAGGGCCGTGGAATGAGCAGTTCTTC
. . TRBJ2-1 TRBV7-9 CASSLAPYGDTNEQFF TGTGCCAGCAGCTTAGCTCCATACGGGGATACCAATGAGCAGTTCTTC
few . TRBJ1-1 TRBV19 CASSSNMGGTEAFF TGTGCCAGTAGTTCAAACATGGGAGGGACTGAAGCTTTCTTT
. . TRBJ2-1 TRBV4-1 CASSQAETSFNEQFF TGCGCCAGCAGCCAAGCGGAGACTAGTTTCAATGAGCAGTTCTTC
. . TRBJ1-1 TRBV5-1 CASKDIFQNTEAFF TGCGCCAGCAAGGACATTTTCCAGAACACTGAAGCTTTCTTT
. . TRBJ1-3 TRBV28 CASSRDSKNTIYF TGTGCCAGCAGTAGGGACTCAAAAAACACCATATATTTT
. . TRBJ2-3 TRBV4-1 CASSQAGSTQYF TGCGCCAGCAGCCAAGCTGGTAGCACGCAGTATTTT
. TRBD2 TRBJ2-3 TRBV5-1 CASSPGLADTDTQYF TGCGCCAGCAGCCCCGGACTAGCGGATACAGATACGCAGTATTTT
. . TRBJ1-2 TRBV28 CASTMAGLRDYGYTF TGTGCCAGCACCATGGCAGGGTTAAGAGACTATGGCTACACCTTC
. TRBD1 TRBJ2-4 TRBV7-2 CASSRSAGGSLAKNIQYF TGTGCCAGCAGCCGATCGGCAGGGGGCTCGCTAGCCAAAAACATTCAGTACTTC
. TRBD1 TRBJ1-1 TRBV11-1 CASSGTGTEAFF TGTGCCAGCAGCGGGACAGGCACTGAAGCTTTCTTT
few . TRBJ2-3 TRBV30 CAWSSGTSTDTQYF TGTGCCTGGAGTTCAGGGACTAGCACAGATACGCAGTATTTT
. . TRBJ1-2 TRBV27 CASSLRGGYGYTF TGTGCCAGCAGTTTGCGGGGGGGCTATGGCTACACCTTC
. . TRBJ2-3 TRBV5-1 CASRNSGTDTQYF TGCGCCAGCAGAAACAGTGGCACAGATACGCAGTATTTT
. TRBD2 TRBJ2-7 TRBV2 CASTGLAGADLREQYF TGTGCCAGCACGGGACTAGCGGGAGCCGACCTTCGGGAGCAGTACTTC
. TRBD1 TRBJ1-5 TRBV28 CAKQQGALDNQPQHF TGTGCCAAACAACAGGGGGCTTTGGACAATCAGCCCCAGCATTTT
. . TRBJ1-1 TRBV7-8 CASSLVGGVEAFF TGTGCCAGCAGCTTAGTGGGCGGGGTTGAAGCTTTCTTT
. TRBD2 TRBJ2-1 TRBV2 CASRSLAGEYNEQFF TGTGCCAGCAGATCACTAGCGGGAGAGTACAATGAGCAGTTCTTC
. TRBD1 TRBJ1-1 TRBV12-5 CASGLVLGGTNTEAFF TGTGCTAGTGGTTTGGTACTAGGGGGCACGAACACTGAAGCTTTCTTT
. TRBD2 TRBJ2-3 TRBV2 CASSPLAGVSDTQYF TGTGCCAGCAGTCCTTTAGCGGGAGTGTCAGATACGCAGTATTTT
. . TRBJ2-1 TRBV7-6 CASSSPGRLTNEQFF TGTGCCAGCAGCTCTCCCGGGAGATTAACCAATGAGCAGTTCTTC
. TRBD2 TRBJ2-5 TRBV2 CASSPLAGGSETQYF TGTGCCAGCAGTCCGCTAGCGGGAGGTTCAGAGACCCAGTACTTC
few . TRBJ2-5 TRBV4-1 CASSQEENAQETQYF TGCGCCAGCAGCCAAGAAGAGAATGCGCAAGAGACCCAGTACTTC